Below, 10 T cell receptor beta chains from the same sample are listed, as sequenced in a study of blood T cell repertoires in COVID-19. Measured with immunoSEQ multiplex PCR; TCRdb has only the in-frame clones, and not every one. The repertoire includes roughly 200,000 clones, 87% of them detected once, and approximately 2.2% sits in the top ten. Sample: PBMCs or T cells enriched from blood (not recorded which). The receptors come from a woman under 40 who had recovered from COVID-19.

This chain joins TRBV16 and TRBJ1-4, with 8 bases fitting TRBD1. This CDR3 region has 16 residues. Germline CDR1 reads KGHSY; CDR2 reads FQNENV. V lost 0 bases to trimming and J lost 8 bases; unmatched junction nucleotides: 8. Here the CDR3 DNA reads TGTGCCAGCAGCCAATCTCGACAGGGGTTAGGCGAAAAACTGTTTTTT. Translated, it gives CASSQSRQGLGEKLFF.

The chain combines TRBV9 with TRBJ2-7; TRBD1 might be the D (5 bases). This CDR3 has 14 residues. V shed 4 bases and J shed 3 bases, with 14 bases lying between them. Germline V gene lookup returns CDR1 SGDLS and CDR2 YYNGEE. CDR3 residues: CASSPRAFDYEQYF. DNA of the CDR3: TGTGCCAGCAGCCCCAGGGCATTCGACTACGAGCAGTACTTC.

This chain joins TRBV9 and TRBJ2-1; 12 bases fit TRBD2. Germline assignment: CDR1 SGDLS and CDR2 YYNGEE. This CDR3 is built from 14 residues. Unmatched junction bases numbered 5, after V lost 4 bases and J lost 9 bases. Here the CDR3 reads CASSRGLAGTEQFF. The DNA of the CDR3 is TGTGCCAGCAGCCGCGGACTAGCGGGAACTGAGCAGTTCTTC.

V and J are TRBV12-5 and TRBJ2-3, with D tentatively TRBD2 (6 bases). V lost 6 bases and J lost 2, with 24 bases in between. This CDR3 contains 18 residues. Germline CDR1 LGHNT, CDR2 FRNRAP. The CDR3 loop reads CASGPSALSGYNTDTQYF. In nucleotides, the CDR3 is TGTGCTAGTGGCCCGTCAGCCCTAAGCGGGTATAACACAGATACGCAGTATTTT.

The chain links TRBV6-2 or TRBV6-3 to TRBJ1-1; no reliable D call. This CDR3 has 13 amino acids. Germline CDR1 is MNHEY and CDR2 is SVGEGT. V lost 5 bases and J lost 1, with 8 bases in between. The CDR3 DNA is TGTGCCAGCAGTACCTCAGGGAACACTGAAGCTTTCTTT. This translates into CASSTSGNTEAFF.

V gene TRBV5-1 combines with J gene TRBJ2-3, with 8 bases lining up with TRBD2. The CDR3 length is 16 residues. After removal of 7 bases from V and 0 bases from J, the junction contained 10 bases not matched to a gene. Germline V gene sequence: CDR1 SGHRS, CDR2 YFSETQ. CDR3 nucleotide sequence: TGCGCCAGCTGCCGGGGGGGGCCCGGGAGCACAGATACGCAGTATTTT. Protein product: CASCRGGPGSTDTQYF.

This clone was picked up one time. J is TRBJ2-7 and V is TRBV5-1; maybe TRBD1 (5 bases). The V gene's germline CDR1 is SGHRS and CDR2 YFSETQ. The CDR3 length is 12 residues. Trimming stripped 6 bases from V and 6 bases from J, with 13 bases between. CDR3 in DNA: TGCGCCAGCAATCAGGGTATAGGCGAGCAGTACTTC. Translating gives CASNQGIGEQYF.

This clone was counted between two and nine times. The V gene is TRBV3-1 (or the pseudogene TRBV3-2), the J gene TRBJ1-4, with 9 bases aligning to TRBD1. The CDR3 length is 18 residues. V dropped 0 bases and J dropped 8; count of bases not matched to a gene: 13. CDR1 is LGHDT, CDR2 YNNKEL, per germline (reference sequence). CDR3 in amino acids: CASSQDMGQGRQREKLFF. The DNA for the CDR3 is TGTGCCAGCAGCCAAGATATGGGACAGGGTAGGCAGAGGGAAAAACTGTTTTTT.

The chain combines TRBV5-5 with TRBJ1-1, with D tentatively TRBD1 (5 bases). CDR1 is SGHKS and CDR2 is YYEKEE in the germline V gene (reference sequence). With 1 base removed from V and 8 bases from J, the gap between germline ends came to 9 bases. The CDR3 is made up of 12 amino acids. The CDR3 protein is CASSLSGQEAFF. As DNA, the CDR3 is TGTGCCAGCAGCTTGTCAGGGCAGGAAGCTTTCTTT.

This clone has only one observation. This CDR3 is also generated by other DNA sequences in the sample. V and J are TRBV7-2 and TRBJ1-2; the match to TRBD1 covers 7 bases. The CDR3 is 13 residues long. V trimming: 3 bases; J trimming: 2 bases; junction bases outside the gene matches: 0. Germline V gene sequence: CDR1 SGHTA, CDR2 FQGNSA. The CDR3 is CASSLGQNYGYTF. The CDR3 nucleotides are TGTGCCAGCAGCTTGGGACAGAACTATGGCTACACCTTC.